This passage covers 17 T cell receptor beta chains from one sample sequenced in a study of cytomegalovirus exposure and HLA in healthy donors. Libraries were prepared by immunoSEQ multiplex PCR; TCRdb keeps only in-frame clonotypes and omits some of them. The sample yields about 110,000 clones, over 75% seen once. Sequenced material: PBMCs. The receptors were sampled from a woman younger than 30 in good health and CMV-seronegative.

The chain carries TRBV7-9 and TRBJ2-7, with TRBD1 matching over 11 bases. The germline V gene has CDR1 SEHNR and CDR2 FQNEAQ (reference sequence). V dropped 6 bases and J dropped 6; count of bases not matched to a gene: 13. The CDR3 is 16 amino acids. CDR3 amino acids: CASSWSTGTGGVEQYF. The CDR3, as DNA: TGTGCCAGCAGTTGGTCAACCGGGACAGGGGGAGTCGAGCAGTACTTC. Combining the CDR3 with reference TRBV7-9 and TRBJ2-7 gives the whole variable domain DTGVSQNPRHKITKRGQNVTFRCDPISEHNRLYWYRQTLGQGPEFLTYFQNEAQLEKSRLLSDRFSAERPKGSFSTLEIQRTEQGDSAMYLCASSWSTGTGGVEQYFGPGTRLTVT.

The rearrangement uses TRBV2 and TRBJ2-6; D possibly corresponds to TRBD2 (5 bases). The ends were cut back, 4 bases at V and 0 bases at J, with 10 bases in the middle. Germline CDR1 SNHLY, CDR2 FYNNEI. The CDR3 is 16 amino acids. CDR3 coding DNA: TGTGCCAGCAGTGCGGACTCAAACTCTGGGGCCAACGTCCTGACTTTC. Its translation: CASSADSNSGANVLTF.

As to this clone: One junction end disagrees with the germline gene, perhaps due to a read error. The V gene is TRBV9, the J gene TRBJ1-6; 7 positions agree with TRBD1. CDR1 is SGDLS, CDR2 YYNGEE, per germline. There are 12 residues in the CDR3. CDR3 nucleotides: TGTGCCAGCAGCCCCCCTCGACAGGGTGTGGGATTT. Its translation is CASSPPRQGVGF.

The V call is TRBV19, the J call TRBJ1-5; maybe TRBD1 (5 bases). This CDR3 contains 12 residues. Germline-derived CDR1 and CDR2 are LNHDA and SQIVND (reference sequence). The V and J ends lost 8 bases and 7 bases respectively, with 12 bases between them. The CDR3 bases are TGTGCCAGTCGGGGGGATAAGCAGCCCCAGCATTTT. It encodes CASRGDKQPQHF.

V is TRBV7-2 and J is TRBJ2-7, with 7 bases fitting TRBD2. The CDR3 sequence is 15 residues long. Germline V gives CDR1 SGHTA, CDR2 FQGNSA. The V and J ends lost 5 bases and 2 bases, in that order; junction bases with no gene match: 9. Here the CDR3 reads CASSQQAGNPYEQYF. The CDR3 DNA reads TGTGCCAGCAGCCAGCAAGCGGGGAACCCCTACGAGCAGTACTTC.

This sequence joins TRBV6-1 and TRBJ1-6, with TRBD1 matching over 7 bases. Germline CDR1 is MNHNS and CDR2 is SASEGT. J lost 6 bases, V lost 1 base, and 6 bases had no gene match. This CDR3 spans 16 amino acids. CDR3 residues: CASSEVAGGVNSPLHF. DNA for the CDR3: TGTGCCAGCAGTGAAGTGGCAGGGGGTGTTAATTCACCCCTCCACTTT.

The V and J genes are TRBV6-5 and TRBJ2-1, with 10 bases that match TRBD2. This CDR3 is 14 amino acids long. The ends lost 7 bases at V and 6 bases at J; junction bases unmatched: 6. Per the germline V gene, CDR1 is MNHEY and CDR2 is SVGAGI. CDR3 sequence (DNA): TGTGCCAGCAAGCTAGCGGGAGTGACCAATGAGCAGTTCTTC. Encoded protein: CASKLAGVTNEQFF.

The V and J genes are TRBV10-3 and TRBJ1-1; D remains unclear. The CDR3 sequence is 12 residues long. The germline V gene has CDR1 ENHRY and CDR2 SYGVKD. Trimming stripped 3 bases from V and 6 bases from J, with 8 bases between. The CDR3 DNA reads TGTGCCATCAGTGAATCCTTCCCTGAAGCTTTCTTT. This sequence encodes CAISESFPEAFF.

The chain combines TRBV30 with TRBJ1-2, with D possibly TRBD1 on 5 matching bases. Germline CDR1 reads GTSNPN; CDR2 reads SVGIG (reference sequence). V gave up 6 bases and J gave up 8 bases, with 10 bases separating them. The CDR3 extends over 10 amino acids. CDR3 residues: CACGGEGYTF. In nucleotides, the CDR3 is TGTGCCTGTGGAGGGGAAGGCTACACCTTC.

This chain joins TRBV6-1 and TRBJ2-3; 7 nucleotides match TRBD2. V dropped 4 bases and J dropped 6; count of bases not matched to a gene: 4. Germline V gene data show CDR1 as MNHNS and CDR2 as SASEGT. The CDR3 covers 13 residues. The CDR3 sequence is CASSGAGEDTQYF. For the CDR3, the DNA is TGTGCCAGCAGTGGGGCGGGGGAGGATACGCAGTATTTT.

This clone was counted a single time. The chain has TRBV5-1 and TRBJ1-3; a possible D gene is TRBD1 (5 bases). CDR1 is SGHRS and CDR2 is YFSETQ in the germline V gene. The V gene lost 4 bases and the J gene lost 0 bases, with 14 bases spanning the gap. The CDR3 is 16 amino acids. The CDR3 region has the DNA TGCGCCAGCAGCGCGGGACTTACGATCTCTGGAAACACCATATATTTT. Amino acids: CASSAGLTISGNTIYF.

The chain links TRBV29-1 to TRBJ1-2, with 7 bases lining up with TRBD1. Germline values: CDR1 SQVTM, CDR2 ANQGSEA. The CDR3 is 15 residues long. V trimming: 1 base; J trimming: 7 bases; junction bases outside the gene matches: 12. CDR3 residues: CSVEGTGSTGVGYTF. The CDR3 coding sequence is TGCAGCGTTGAAGGGACGGGAAGCACAGGGGTTGGCTACACCTTC.

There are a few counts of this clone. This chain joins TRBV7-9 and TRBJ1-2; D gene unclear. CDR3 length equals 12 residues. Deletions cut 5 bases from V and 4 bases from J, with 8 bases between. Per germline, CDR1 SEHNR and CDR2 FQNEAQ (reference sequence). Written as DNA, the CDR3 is TGTGCCAGCAGCACATGGCCCTATGGCTACACCTTC. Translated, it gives CASSTWPYGYTF.

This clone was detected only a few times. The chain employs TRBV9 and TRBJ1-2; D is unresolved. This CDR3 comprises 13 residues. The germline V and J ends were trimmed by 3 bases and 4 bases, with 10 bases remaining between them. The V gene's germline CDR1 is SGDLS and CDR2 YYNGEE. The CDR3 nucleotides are TGTGCCAGCAGCGCGGGGTGGGGCTATGGCTACACCTTC. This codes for CASSAGWGYGYTF.

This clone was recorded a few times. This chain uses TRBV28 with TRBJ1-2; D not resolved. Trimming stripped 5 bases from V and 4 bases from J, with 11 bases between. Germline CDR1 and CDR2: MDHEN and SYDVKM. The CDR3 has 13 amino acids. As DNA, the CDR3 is TGTGCCAGCAGTGACGGACTCTCCTATGGCTACACCTTC. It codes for CASSDGLSYGYTF.

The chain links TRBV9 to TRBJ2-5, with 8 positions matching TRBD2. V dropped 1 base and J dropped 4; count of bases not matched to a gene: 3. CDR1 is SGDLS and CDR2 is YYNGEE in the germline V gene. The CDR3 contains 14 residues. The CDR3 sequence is CASSVTGGGETQYF. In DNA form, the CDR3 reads TGTGCCAGCAGCGTAACCGGGGGGGGAGAGACCCAGTACTTC.

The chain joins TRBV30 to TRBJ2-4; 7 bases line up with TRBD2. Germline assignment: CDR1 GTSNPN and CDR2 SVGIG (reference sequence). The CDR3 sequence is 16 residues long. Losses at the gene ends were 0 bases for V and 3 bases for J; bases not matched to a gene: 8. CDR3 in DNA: TGTGCCTGGAGTGTACTGGGGGGGTCGGTCAAAAACATTCAGTACTTC. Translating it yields CAWSVLGGSVKNIQYF. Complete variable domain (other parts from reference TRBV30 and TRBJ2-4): SQTIHQWPATLVQPVGSPLSLECTVEGTSNPNLYWYRQAAGRGLQLLFYSVGIGQISSEVPQNLSASRPQDRQFILSSKKLLLSDSGFYLCAWSVLGGSVKNIQYFGAGTRLSVL.